The sequence of this T cell receptor (beta chain) was determined in a study of response to subunit inactivated influenza vaccine. Notes on the study in general: Seasonal influenza vaccination, on each occasion, was suggested by the authors to recruit few new T cells.

TCRdb reprocessed the RT-PCR reads with MiXCR, giving one entry per CDR3 protein. This table holds some 480,000 distinct CDR3 sequences, roughly 11% found once. The sample holds a few counts of this clonotype. As yet, its antigen is unknown. The specimen was PBMCs from blood, collected about 40 days after vaccination. This receptor was taken from a middle-aged man who received an inactivated influenza vaccine.

This CDR3 is CASSLVGNDYEQYF. The CDR3 region has the DNA TGCGCCAGCAGCTTGGTGGGGAATGACTACGAGCAGTACTTC. This rearrangement joins TRBV5-1 to TRBJ2-7; no reliable D call. Germline V CDR1 and CDR2: SGHRS, YFSETQ. The V end was cut by 0 bases, the J end by 3 bases, with 10 bases between. This CDR3 has 14 amino acids.